The T cell receptor (beta chain) under discussion was sequenced for a study of T cells after yellow fever vaccination. This clonotype showed up many times. The germline V gene has CDR1 LNHNV and CDR2 YYDKDF (reference sequence). With V trimmed by 0 bases and J by 4 bases, 4 bases remained unmatched. There are 16 residues in the CDR3. In making TCR cDNA, 5'RACE template switching added a universal primer site and UMIs to it. TCRdb called the 5' RACE reads again in MiXCR, with one record for every CDR3 protein. This sample has about 300,000 distinct CDR3 sequences, with under 5% found just once. V is TRBV15 and J is TRBJ2-3; 10 nucleotides match TRBD1. The sequences come from PBMCs, collected 5 days after the yellow fever booster vaccination. This TCR came from a man aged 18 to 35 who received the YFV17D yellow fever vaccine. CDR3 in DNA: TGTGCCACCAGCAGAGAGAGAGGACAGGGGGCAGATACGCAGTATTTT. Amino acids: CATSRERGQGADTQYF.